This passage covers 9 T cell receptor beta chains from one sample sequenced in a study of neoadjuvant anti-PD-1 for oral cavity cancer. Profiled with immunoSEQ multiplex PCR; TCRdb holds only in-frame clones, not every one. The data hold approximately 20,000 clones, with approximately 70% observed a single time. Sequenced material: PBMCs, taken before nivolumab (anti-PD-1) treatment. Source of these receptors: a person aged 35-80 years with oral cavity squamous cell carcinoma.

V and J are TRBV6-5 and TRBJ2-7; no clear D. CDR1 is MNHEY and CDR2 is SVGAGI in the germline V gene. The V end was cut by 5 bases, the J end by 0 bases, with 11 bases between. CDR3 length: 14 amino acids. The CDR3 coding sequence is TGTGCCAGCAGTCCAGACTGGCGCTCCTACGAGCAGTACTTC. It specifies CASSPDWRSYEQYF.

This clone has a handful of counts. The gene calls are TRBV7-2 and TRBJ1-1; the D gene is possibly TRBD1 (5 bases). The V gene's germline CDR1 is SGHTA and CDR2 FQGNSA. Between the trimmed V and J ends, which lost 11 bases and 1 base, there was a span of 14 bases. The CDR3 runs 13 residues. The CDR3 nucleotides are TGTGCCTCAAGGGCAGGGCCGAACACTGAAGCTTTCTTT. This sequence encodes CASRAGPNTEAFF.

This chain links TRBV6-1 with TRBJ1-5; D may be TRBD1 (6 bases). This CDR3 contains 13 residues. The germline gives CDR1 MNHNS, CDR2 SASEGT. V dropped 8 bases and J dropped 3 bases, with 11 bases sitting between them. The CDR3 DNA follows: TGTGCCAGCCATGGACAGTCCAATCAGCCCCAGCATTTT. This encodes CASHGQSNQPQHF.

The CDR3 nucleotides are TGTGCCAGCAGCAAAGTCTTCCAGAACACCGGGGAGCTGTTTTTT. It is translated as CASSKVFQNTGELFF. J is TRBJ2-2 and V is TRBV21-1. TRBV21-1 is shown as a pseudogene. The CDR3 is 15 residues long.

This clone was observed a handful of times. The chain has TRBV10-2 and TRBJ2-1; 10 bases align to TRBD1. The V segment lost 5 bases and the J segment 5 bases; nucleotides outside the gene matches: 6. The CDR3 is made up of 15 amino acids. Per the germline V gene, CDR1 is WSHSY and CDR2 is SAAADI. CDR3 in amino acids: CASSLDGTGDNEQFF. CDR3 nucleotides: TGCGCCAGCAGTCTAGACGGGACAGGGGACAATGAGCAGTTCTTC.

The sample holds one count of this clone. This chain uses TRBV6-1 with TRBJ2-1; tentatively, D is TRBD2 (5 bases). CDR1 is MNHNS, CDR2 SASEGT, per germline. V lost 3 bases to trimming and J lost 7 bases, with 19 bases between them. The length of the CDR3 is 16 residues. CDR3 loop: CASSDGERRVGNEQFF. The CDR3 DNA reads TGTGCCAGCAGTGACGGGGAGCGAAGAGTGGGGAATGAGCAGTTCTTC.

The sample holds a few counts of this clone. The chain employs TRBV10-1 and TRBJ2-1; 11 bases map to TRBD2. The V gene end was trimmed by 4 bases and the J gene end by 9 bases; junction bases not matched to a gene: 8. The CDR3 loop spans 15 amino acids. Germline V gene lookup returns CDR1 WNHNN and CDR2 SYGVQD (reference sequence). The CDR3 sequence: CASSVGTSGRFEQFF. DNA of the CDR3: TGCGCCAGCAGTGTCGGCACTAGCGGGAGATTTGAGCAGTTCTTC.

This clone was counted only a few times. The CDR3, as DNA: TGTGCCAGCAGCTTGGACGGGACAGGGGGCCACGAGCAGTACTTC. This sequence encodes CASSLDGTGGHEQYF. The J gene is TRBJ2-7, the V gene TRBV5-4, with 12 bases lining up with TRBD1. The CDR3 runs 15 residues. CDR1 is SGHNT and CDR2 is YYREEE in the germline V gene (reference sequence). With 0 bases clipped from V and 5 bases from J, the junction kept 3 bases outside the gene matches.

This chain connects TRBV2 to TRBJ2-1, with TRBD2 matching over 11 bases. J gave up 9 bases and V 8 bases, and 12 bases lay outside the gene matches. The CDR3 sequence is 15 residues long. The germline CDR1 and CDR2 sequences are SNHLY and FYNNEI. CDR3 nucleotide sequence: TGTGCCAGCCGCACCCTTCTAGCGGGAGGAGCTGAGCAGTTCTTC. As protein: CASRTLLAGGAEQFF.